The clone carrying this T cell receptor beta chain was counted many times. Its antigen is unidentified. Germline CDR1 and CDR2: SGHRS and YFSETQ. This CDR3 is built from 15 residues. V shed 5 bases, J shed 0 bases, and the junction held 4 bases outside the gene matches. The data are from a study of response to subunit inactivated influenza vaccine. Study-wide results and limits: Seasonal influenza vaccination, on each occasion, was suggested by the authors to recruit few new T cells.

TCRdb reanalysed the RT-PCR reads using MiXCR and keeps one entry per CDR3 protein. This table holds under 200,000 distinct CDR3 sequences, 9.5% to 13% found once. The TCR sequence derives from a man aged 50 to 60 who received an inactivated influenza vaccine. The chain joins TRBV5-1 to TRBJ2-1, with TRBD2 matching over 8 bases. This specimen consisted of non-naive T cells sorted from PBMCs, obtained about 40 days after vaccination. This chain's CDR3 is CASSSSGSSYNEQFF. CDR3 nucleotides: TGCGCCAGCAGTTCAAGCGGGAGCTCCTACAATGAGCAGTTCTTC.